The 2 T cell receptor beta chains listed next were all sequenced from one sample in a study of cytomegalovirus exposure and HLA in healthy donors. Vbeta (60) and Jbeta (13) primers were used in the PCR. Generated by immunoSEQ multiplex PCR, the TCRdb table keeps only in-frame clones and is missing some. The sample yields under 130,000 clones, 70% to 85% seen once. The specimen sequenced was PBMCs. The receptors shown here come from a woman in her thirties or forties in good health and CMV-seronegative.

This clone has only one observation. The chain carries TRBV6-1 and TRBJ1-1, with D possibly being TRBD1 (5 bases). This CDR3 has 13 residues. The germline CDR1 and CDR2 sequences are MNHNS and SASEGT. Trimming removed 9 bases from V and 1 base from J, with 12 bases in between. The CDR3 DNA is TGTGCCAGTCGAGACAGCCCGAACACTGAAGCTTTCTTT. It codes for CASRDSPNTEAFF.

This rearrangement joins TRBV29-1 to TRBJ1-1; D gene uncertain. The CDR3 runs to 14 residues. Germline loops: CDR1 SQVTM, CDR2 ANQGSEA. Trimming stripped 7 bases from V and 1 base from J, with 16 bases between. The CDR3 is CSARKRLENTEAFF. CDR3 nucleotides: TGCAGCGCCAGGAAGCGGCTGGAGAACACTGAAGCTTTCTTT. Based on the CDR3 plus reference TRBV29-1 and TRBJ1-1, the full variable domain is SAVISQKPSRDICQRGTSLTIQCQVDSQVTMMFWYRQQPGQSLTLIATANQGSEATYESGFVIDKFPISRPNLTFSTLTVSNMSPEDSSIYLCSARKRLENTEAFFGQGTRLTVV.